This record covers a single TCR beta chain. Its target is not known. The data are from a study of T-cell memory formation after mild COVID-19. Notes on the study in general: The main location of contracting CD4+ clones was CM and EM, and that of contracting CD8+ clones was EMRA. The study detected some responding clones in pre-infection memory, suggesting cross-reactive memory joined. Whereas later expanders leaned CD4+, clones contracting day 15 to 85 showed a balanced CD4/CD8 makeup.

TCRdb passed the 5' RACE reads through MiXCR, listing each CDR3 protein once. This sample has about 340,000 distinct CDR3 sequences, with about an eighth found just once. Looked up from germline, CDR1 is LGHNT and CDR2 is FRNRAP. V was pared by 0 bases and J by 3 bases, with 9 bases of the junction left unmatched. The CDR3 loop spans 17 amino acids. Sequencing was performed on PBMCs or a T cell subset sorted from them (not recorded which). The V and J genes are TRBV12-5 and TRBJ1-1; 8 nucleotides line up with TRBD1. The clonotype originates from a man younger than 30 who had mild COVID-19 (a few samples of this study predate the infection). Cell type and time point are not known. This chain's CDR3 is CASGLVSKTGEHTEAFF. The CDR3 nucleotides read TGTGCTAGTGGTTTGGTATCTAAGACAGGGGAGCACACTGAAGCTTTCTTT.